This T cell receptor beta chain came from a study of blood T cell repertoires in COVID-19. The CDR3 is made up of 15 amino acids. Germline trimming cut 6 bases from V and 6 bases from J; bases unmatched to any gene: 7. The germline V gene has CDR1 MNHNY and CDR2 SVGAGI (reference sequence). Sequencing was performed with immunoSEQ multiplex PCR; in TCRdb, only in-frame clones are kept and a portion is missing. The sample yields about 240,000 clones, roughly 87% seen once. The TCR was taken from a man in his 60s who had recovered from COVID-19. The chain joins TRBV6-6 to TRBJ2-2, with 10 bases fitting TRBD2. The material sequenced was peripheral blood. CDR3 residues: CASSQPLAGAGELFF. Here the CDR3 DNA reads TGTGCCAGCAGCCAGCCCCTAGCGGGGGCCGGGGAGCTGTTTTTT.